This record covers a single TCR beta chain. Tumor samples were obtained before definitive surgery or chemotherapy. The sample is drawn from a study of high-grade serous ovarian cancer treatment subgroups. Per the germline V gene, CDR1 is SGDLS and CDR2 is YYNGEE. The CDR3 spans 13 residues. Trimming shortened V by 0 bases and J by 8 bases, and 9 bases separated the two germline ends. TCRdb's copy holds only in-frame clones and misses some; the assay was immunoSEQ multiplex PCR. This table has 3,000 to 4,000 clones, about 73% appearing once. The gene calls are TRBV9 and TRBJ2-1; tentatively, D is TRBD1 (6 bases). The sample was tumor tissue. The TCR sequence derives from a human donor with high-grade serous ovarian cancer. CDR3 sequence (DNA): TGTGCCAGCAGCGTAGGACAGGTCCATGAGCAGTTCTTC. This encodes CASSVGQVHEQFF.